This TCR beta chain was captured by sequencing in a study of graft-versus-host responses after intestinal transplantation. Study summary: Grafts were multivisceral, liver-intestinal, or isolated intestinal. All recipients got anti-thymocyte globulin induction, then tacrolimus and steroids for roughly three years. Broader study findings: Elevated graft-versus-host to host-versus-graft clonal ratios in allografts were recorded for patients with graft-donor T cell macrochimerism. GvH clones detected in recipient marrow included some appearing first in ileum or blood.

Sequenced by immunoSEQ multiplex PCR; TCRdb stores in-frame clones only, minus some. The data contain about 40,000 clones, roughly 89% of them singletons. With regard to this clone: Its antigen is still unknown.

Germline V CDR1 and CDR2: LNHDA, SQIVND (reference sequence). The V gene lost 3 bases and the J gene lost 0 bases, with 3 bases spanning the gap. The CDR3 totals 13 residues. The sequence came from a human patient who received an intestinal transplant, so some T cells may come from the graft donor. The rearrangement uses TRBV19 and TRBJ2-4; the D is unclear. Sequencing was performed on PBMCs, taken roughly 270 days after transplant. CDR3 sequence reads: CASSILAKNIQYF. The CDR3 DNA sequence: TGTGCCAGTAGTATCCTAGCCAAAAACATTCAGTACTTC.